This is a list of T cell receptor beta chains from one sample in a study of blood T cells in healthy people across ages. TCRdb ran MiXCR on the 5' RACE reads and lists one entry per CDR3 protein. The repertoire has 900,000 to 950,000 distinct CDR3 sequences, about 27% of them found once; the top ten carry roughly a tenth. The data were also submitted as part of a second study, on T cells of mothers and their children.

Source material: blood. The source of these receptors is a woman in her thirties or forties in good health. Both conserved end residues are part of each CDR3. D genes are given only for firm matches. Only some rows state a clone size, as once, few, many or a class for expanded clones.

J gene | clone size | D gene | V gene | CDR3 protein | CDR3 DNA
TRBJ2-7 | many | - | TRBV7-3 | CASSLNEDDYEQYF | TGTGCCAGCAGCTTAAATGAGGATGACTACGAGCAGTACTTC
TRBJ2-7 | many | - | TRBV10-3 | CTISRTTYEQYF | TGTACCATCTCCAGGACAACCTACGAGCAGTACTTC
TRBJ2-3 | few | TRBD2 | TRBV20-1 | CSAKVAGGPSDTQYF | TGCAGTGCAAAAGTAGCGGGGGGGCCCTCAGATACGCAGTATTTT
TRBJ2-1 | few | TRBD2 | TRBV15 | CATSRDMAGGANNEQFF | TGTGCCACCAGCAGAGATATGGCGGGGGGCGCAAACAATGAGCAGTTCTTC
TRBJ1-2 | - | - | TRBV4-1 | CASSQWVSNYGYTF | TGCGCCAGCAGCCAATGGGTAAGCAACTATGGCTACACCTTC
TRBJ2-5 | many | - | TRBV5-1 | CASSLFWRSQETQYF | TGCGCCAGCAGCTTGTTTTGGAGGAGCCAAGAGACCCAGTACTTC
TRBJ1-2 | few | - | TRBV4-1 | CASSQGSQNYGYTF | TGCGCCAGCAGCCAAGGGTCACAGAACTATGGCTACACCTTC
TRBJ1-2 | - | - | TRBV24-1 | CATRDPPPRDGYTF | TGTGCCACCAGGGACCCGCCACCCAGGGATGGCTACACCTTC
TRBJ1-5 | few | - | TRBV20-1 | CSARMKRGDSNQPQHF | TGCAGTGCTAGAATGAAGAGGGGGGATAGCAATCAGCCCCAGCATTTT
TRBJ1-2 | - | - | TRBV28 | CASTTNPGRGGGYTF | TGTGCCAGCACCACAAACCCCGGAAGGGGTGGAGGCTACACCTTC
TRBJ2-1 | few | - | TRBV20-1 | CSARDTGVNEQFF | TGCAGTGCTAGAGATACGGGGGTCAATGAGCAGTTCTTC
TRBJ1-2 | few | TRBD1 | TRBV2 | CASSEADMRGLGGYTF | TGTGCCAGCAGTGAAGCAGATATGAGGGGGCTGGGTGGCTACACCTTC
TRBJ1-4 | once | TRBD1 | TRBV20-1 | CSAGDTGGSANEKLFF | TGCAGTGCTGGCGATACAGGGGGCAGTGCTAATGAAAAACTGTTTTTT
TRBJ1-2 | few | TRBD1 | TRBV27 | CASSLEGQGYYGYTF | TGTGCCAGCAGTTTAGAAGGACAGGGGTACTATGGCTACACCTTC
TRBJ2-1 | few | TRBD2 | TRBV7-9 | CASSARLAVNVYNEQFF | TGTGCCAGCAGCGCCCGACTAGCGGTCAACGTCTACAATGAGCAGTTCTTC
TRBJ1-1 | - | - | TRBV6-1 | CASIRGTNTEAFF | TGTGCCAGCATAAGGGGTACAAACACTGAAGCTTTCTTT
TRBJ2-5 | - | - | TRBV5-1 | CASSLAEPRETQYF | TGCGCCAGCAGCTTGGCGGAGCCCCGGGAGACCCAGTACTTC
TRBJ1-2 | many | - | TRBV7-2 | CASSPRGGEIGYTF | TGTGCCAGCAGCCCCCGGGGGGGAGAAATTGGCTACACCTTC
TRBJ2-3 | - | - | TRBV4-1 | CASSQDVTPYF | TGCGCCAGCAGCCAAGATGTGACGCCGTATTTT